The clone carrying this T cell receptor beta chain came up many times. Its antigen is unidentified. TCRbeta library preparation incorporated unique molecular identifiers. TCRdb fed the PCR reads into MiXCR, producing one record per CDR3 protein. Among about 260,000 distinct CDR3 sequences, under 9.5% were seen once, and the ten largest hold roughly 6%. The entry originates in a study of T-cell reconstitution after alpha-beta-depleted transplantation in children. Study-wide points: Reportedly, roughly two months post-transplant, alpha-beta T cells arose from several hundred expanded graft clones. Surviving recipient cells, namely T cells and thymic progenitors, were the source of high day-60 TCRbeta diversity in some patients. At the one-year point after transplant, T-cell counts and TCRbeta diversity were found to come mostly from T cells that had been newly produced.

The CDR3 has 15 residues. Trimming took off 5 bases at V and 2 bases at J, with 13 bases between the two ends. CDR1 and CDR2 (germline): SGHNT, YENEEA. The specimen comprised PBMCs, mostly from graft donor cells, sampled 180 days after TCRalphabeta/CD19-depleted stem cell transplant. The chain carries TRBV11-3 and TRBJ2-1; D may be TRBD2 (6 bases). This clonotype originated in a male patient aged 10-17 years who had a stem cell transplant for acute lymphoblastic leukemia, so the T cells may come from the graft donor. The CDR3 protein is CASSISGEAYNEQFF. The CDR3 region has the DNA TGTGCCAGCAGCATTTCGGGGGAGGCCTACAATGAGCAGTTCTTC.